This T cell receptor (beta chain) came from a study of regulatory T cells in long-lasting Graves disease. Stated time point: newly diagnosed GD, antithyroid drugs for less than 3 months. Extracted PBMC RNA gave rise to the TCR library. Roughly 9 milliliters of peripheral blood went into EDTA tubes. Through Arm-PCR of CDR3 regions and iRepertoire HTBI primers, TCR beta libraries were built. MiXCR was run by TCRdb on the multiplex PCR reads, yielding one entry per CDR3 protein. The data hold roughly 400,000 distinct CDR3 sequences, with over 14% observed a single time. The CDR3 consists of 15 residues. Trimming at V came to 7 bases and at J to 9 bases, leaving 8 bases not matched to a gene. Per the germline V gene, CDR1 is MNHEY and CDR2 is SVGAGI. The same data also went into a second study, on T cells in Graves' hyperthyroidism and ophthalmopathy. That report adds: The HTBI primer set served for first-round RT-PCR of the TCR CDR3.

This chain links TRBV6-5 with TRBJ2-2; 13 nucleotides align to TRBD2. Source: peripheral blood mononuclear cells (PBMCs), taken at new diagnosis, from a patient treated with antithyroid drugs. This receptor was obtained from a woman in her thirties or forties with Graves disease. The DNA of the CDR3 is TGTGCCAGCATTACTAGCGGGAGGGGAGACCGGGAGCTGTTTTTT. Protein: CASITSGRGDRELFF.